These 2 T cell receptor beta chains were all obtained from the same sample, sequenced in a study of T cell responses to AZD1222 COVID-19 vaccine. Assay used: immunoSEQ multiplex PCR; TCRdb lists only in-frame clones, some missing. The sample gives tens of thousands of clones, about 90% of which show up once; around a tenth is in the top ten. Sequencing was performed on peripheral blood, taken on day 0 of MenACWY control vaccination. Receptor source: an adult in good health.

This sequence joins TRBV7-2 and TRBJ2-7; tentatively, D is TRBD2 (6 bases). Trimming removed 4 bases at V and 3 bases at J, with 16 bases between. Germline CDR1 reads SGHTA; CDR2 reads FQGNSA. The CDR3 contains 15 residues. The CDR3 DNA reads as TGTGCCAGCAGCTCCCTTGTGGGGGGAATCTACGAGCAGTACTTC. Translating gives CASSSLVGGIYEQYF.

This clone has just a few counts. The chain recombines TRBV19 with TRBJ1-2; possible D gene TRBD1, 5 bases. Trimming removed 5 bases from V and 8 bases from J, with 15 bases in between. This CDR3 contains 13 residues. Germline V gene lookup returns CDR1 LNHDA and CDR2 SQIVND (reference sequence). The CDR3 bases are TGTGCCAGTAGTCCGGGGGACGCCCCAGGCTACACCTTC. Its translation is CASSPGDAPGYTF.